This T cell receptor beta chain was identified in a study of T cell changes during pregnancy in multiple sclerosis. This clone was recorded a few times. Sequencing was performed with immunoSEQ multiplex PCR; in TCRdb, only in-frame clones are kept and a portion is missing. This sample has some 95,000 clones, with 80% to 95% found just once. This specimen consisted of peripheral blood, obtained in the first trimester of pregnancy. The sequence was obtained from a female donor with multiple sclerosis, enrolled in a pregnancy study.

Here the CDR3 DNA reads TGTGCCTGGAGCAGGGACAGGCCGTATGGCTACACCTTC. Translating it yields CAWSRDRPYGYTF. The chain links TRBV30 to TRBJ1-2; 8 nucleotides match TRBD1. Per germline, CDR1 GTSNPN and CDR2 SVGIG (reference sequence). Losses at the gene ends were 3 bases for V and 5 bases for J; bases not matched to a gene: 5. CDR3 size: 13 residues.